The entry below describes one TCR beta chain. Its antigen is currently unknown. Here immunoSEQ multiplex PCR was the method, and the copy in TCRdb shows in-frame clones only, minus some. Among 65,000 to 90,000 clones, 88% were seen once, and the ten largest hold less than 20%. These data belong to a study of T cell responses to AZD1222 COVID-19 vaccine. Study conclusions and caveats: Spike regions recognized by vaccine-associated CD4 TCRs spanned the protein, led by 160-218 and 743-854. Mostly white British, mostly female donors; authors suggested clonal diversity may be underestimated. Only six or seven AZD1222 recipients were seropositive at baseline.

Sequences were derived from peripheral blood, sampled on day 0 of AZD1222 vaccination. The receptor comes from an adult in good health.

The CDR3 sequence: CASSLVTSGSSYEQYF. CDR3 coding DNA: TGTGCCAGCAGCTTAGTAACTAGCGGGAGCTCCTACGAGCAGTACTTC. The chain combines TRBV11-1 with TRBJ2-7; TRBD2 agrees at 11 bases. After removal of 1 base from V and 0 bases from J, the junction contained 2 bases not matched to a gene. This CDR3 comprises 16 residues. Germline CDR1 reads SGHAT; CDR2 reads FQDESV (reference sequence).